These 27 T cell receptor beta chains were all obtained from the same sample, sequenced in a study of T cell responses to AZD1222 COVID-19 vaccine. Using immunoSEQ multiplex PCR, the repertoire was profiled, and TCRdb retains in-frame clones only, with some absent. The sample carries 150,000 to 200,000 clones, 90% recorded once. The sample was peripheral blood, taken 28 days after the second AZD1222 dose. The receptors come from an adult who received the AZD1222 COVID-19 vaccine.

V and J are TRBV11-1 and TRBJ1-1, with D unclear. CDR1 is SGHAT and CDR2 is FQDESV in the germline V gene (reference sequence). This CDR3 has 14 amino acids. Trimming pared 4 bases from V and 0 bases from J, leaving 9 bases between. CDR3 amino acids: CASSSRSMNTEAFF. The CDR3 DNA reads TGTGCCAGCAGCTCCAGATCCATGAACACTGAAGCTTTCTTT.

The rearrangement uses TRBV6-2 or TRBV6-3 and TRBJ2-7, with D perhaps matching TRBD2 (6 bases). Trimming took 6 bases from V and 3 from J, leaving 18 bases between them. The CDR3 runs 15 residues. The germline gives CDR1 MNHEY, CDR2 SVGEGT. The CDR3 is CASSRRGDSLYEQYF. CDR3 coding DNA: TGTGCCAGCAGCCGACGCGGGGATAGTCTCTACGAGCAGTACTTC.

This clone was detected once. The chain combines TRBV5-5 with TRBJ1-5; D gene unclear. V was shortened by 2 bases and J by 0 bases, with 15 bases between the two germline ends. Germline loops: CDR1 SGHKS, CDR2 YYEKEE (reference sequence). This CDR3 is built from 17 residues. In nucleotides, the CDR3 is TGTGCCAGCAGCTTAGGTGGGGTACTACTTAGCAATCAGCCCCAGCATTTT. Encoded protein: CASSLGGVLLSNQPQHF.

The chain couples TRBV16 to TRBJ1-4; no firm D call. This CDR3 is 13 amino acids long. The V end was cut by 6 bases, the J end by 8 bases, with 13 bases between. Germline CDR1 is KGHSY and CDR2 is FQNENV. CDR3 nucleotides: TGTGCCAGCAGTCAAGTCGGCGGCGAAAAACTGTTTTTT. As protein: CASSQVGGEKLFF.

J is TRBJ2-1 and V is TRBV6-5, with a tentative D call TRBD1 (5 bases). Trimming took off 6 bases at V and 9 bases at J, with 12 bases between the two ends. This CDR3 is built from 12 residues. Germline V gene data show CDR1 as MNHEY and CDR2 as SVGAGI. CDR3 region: CASSLRVGEQFF. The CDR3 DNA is TGTGCCAGCAGCCTCAGGGTGGGTGAGCAGTTCTTC.

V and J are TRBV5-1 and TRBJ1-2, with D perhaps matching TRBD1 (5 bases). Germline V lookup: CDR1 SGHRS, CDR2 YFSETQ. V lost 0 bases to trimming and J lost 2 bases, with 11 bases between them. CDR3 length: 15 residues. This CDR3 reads CASSLERGANYGYTF. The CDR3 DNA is TGCGCCAGCAGCTTGGAAAGGGGCGCGAACTATGGCTACACCTTC.

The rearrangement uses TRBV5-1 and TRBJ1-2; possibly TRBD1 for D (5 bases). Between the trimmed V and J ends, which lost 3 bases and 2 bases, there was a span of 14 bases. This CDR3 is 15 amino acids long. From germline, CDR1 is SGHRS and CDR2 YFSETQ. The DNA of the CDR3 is TGCGCCAGCAGCTCGGCGCCGACAGAGAACTATGGCTACACCTTC. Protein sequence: CASSSAPTENYGYTF.

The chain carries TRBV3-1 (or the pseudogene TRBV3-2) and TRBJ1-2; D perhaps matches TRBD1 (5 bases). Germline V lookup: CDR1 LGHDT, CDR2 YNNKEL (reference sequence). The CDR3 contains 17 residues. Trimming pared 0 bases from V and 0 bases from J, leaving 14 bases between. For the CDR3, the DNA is TGTGCCAGCAGCCAAGATTTGGCGGGGCTTGCTAACTATGGCTACACCTTC. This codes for CASSQDLAGLANYGYTF.

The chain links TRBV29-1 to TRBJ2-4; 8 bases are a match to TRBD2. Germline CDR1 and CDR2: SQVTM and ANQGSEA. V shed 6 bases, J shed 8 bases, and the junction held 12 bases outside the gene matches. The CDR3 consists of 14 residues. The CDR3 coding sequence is TGCAGCGTCTGCTTTGCGGGGGGTGGAGACATTCAGTACTTC. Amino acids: CSVCFAGGGDIQYF. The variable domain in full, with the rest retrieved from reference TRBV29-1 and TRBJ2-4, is SAVISQKPSRDICQRGTSLTIQCQVDSQVTMMFWYRQQPGQSLTLIATANQGSEATYESGFVIDKFPISRPNLTFSTLTVSNMSPEDSSIYLCSVCFAGGGDIQYFGAGTRLSVL.

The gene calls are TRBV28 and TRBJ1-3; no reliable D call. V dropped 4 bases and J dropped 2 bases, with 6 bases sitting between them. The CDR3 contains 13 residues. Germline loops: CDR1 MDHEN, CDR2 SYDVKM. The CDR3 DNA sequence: TGTGCCAGCAGTTCCCAGGCTGGAAACACCATATATTTT. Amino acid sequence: CASSSQAGNTIYF.

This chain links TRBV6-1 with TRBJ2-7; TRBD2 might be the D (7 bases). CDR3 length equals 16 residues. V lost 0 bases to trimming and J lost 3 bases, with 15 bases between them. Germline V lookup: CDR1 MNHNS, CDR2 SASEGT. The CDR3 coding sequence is TGTGCCAGCAGTGAAGCCACGACAGGCGGGGGCTACGAGCAGTACTTC. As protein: CASSEATTGGGYEQYF.

This chain's CDR3 is CASSAPGQRGETQYF. The CDR3 DNA follows: TGTGCCAGCAGCGCTCCGGGACAGAGAGGAGAGACCCAGTACTTC. The chain uses TRBV7-2 and TRBJ2-5, with TRBD1 matching 7 bases. CDR3 length: 15 amino acids. CDR1 and CDR2 (germline): SGHTA, FQGNSA. With 5 bases clipped from V and 4 bases from J, the junction kept 10 bases outside the gene matches.

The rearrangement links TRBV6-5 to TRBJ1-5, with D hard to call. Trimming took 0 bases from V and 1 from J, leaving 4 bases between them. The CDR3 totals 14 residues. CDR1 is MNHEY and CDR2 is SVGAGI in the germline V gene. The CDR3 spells CASSYSNSNQPQHF. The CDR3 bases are TGTGCCAGCAGTTACTCAAACAGCAATCAGCCCCAGCATTTT.

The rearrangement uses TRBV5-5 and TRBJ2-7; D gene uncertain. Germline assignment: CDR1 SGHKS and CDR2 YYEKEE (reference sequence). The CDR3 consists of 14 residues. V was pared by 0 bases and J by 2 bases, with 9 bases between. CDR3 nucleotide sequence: TGTGCCAGCAGCTTGGTCCTAGTTCCCTACGAGCAGTACTTC. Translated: CASSLVLVPYEQYF.

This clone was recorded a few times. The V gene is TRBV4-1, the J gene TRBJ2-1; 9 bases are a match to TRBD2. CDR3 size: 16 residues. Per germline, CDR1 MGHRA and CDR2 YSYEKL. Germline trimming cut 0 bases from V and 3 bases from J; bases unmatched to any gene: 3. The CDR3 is CASSQDEAGGYNEQFF. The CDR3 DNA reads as TGCGCCAGCAGCCAAGATGAAGCGGGAGGCTACAATGAGCAGTTCTTC.

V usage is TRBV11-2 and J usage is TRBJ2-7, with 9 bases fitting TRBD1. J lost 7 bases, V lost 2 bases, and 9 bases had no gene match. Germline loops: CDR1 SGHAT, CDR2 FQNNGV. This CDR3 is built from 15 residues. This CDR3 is CASSLPPQGAGEQYF. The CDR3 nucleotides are TGTGCCAGCAGCTTACCCCCACAGGGGGCGGGGGAGCAGTACTTC.

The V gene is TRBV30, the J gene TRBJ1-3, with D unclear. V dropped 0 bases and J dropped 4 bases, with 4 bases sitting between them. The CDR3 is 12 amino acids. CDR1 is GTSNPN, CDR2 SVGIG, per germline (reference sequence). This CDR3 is CAWSVMGNTIYF. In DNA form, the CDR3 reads TGTGCCTGGAGTGTAATGGGAAACACCATATATTTT.

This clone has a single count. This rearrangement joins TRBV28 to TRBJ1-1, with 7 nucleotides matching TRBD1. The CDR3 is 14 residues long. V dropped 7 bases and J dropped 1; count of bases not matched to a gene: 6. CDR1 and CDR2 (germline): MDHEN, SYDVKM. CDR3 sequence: CASTWTGENTEAFF. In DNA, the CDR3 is TGTGCCAGCACATGGACAGGCGAGAACACTGAAGCTTTCTTT.

The CDR3 reads CASSLGTAVRPQHF. As DNA, the CDR3 is TGTGCCAGCAGTTTGGGGACAGCCGTGCGGCCCCAGCATTTT. The gene calls are TRBV28 and TRBJ1-5, with TRBD1 matching 7 bases. Germline CDR1 is MDHEN and CDR2 is SYDVKM. Losses at the gene ends were 3 bases for V and 9 bases for J; bases not matched to a gene: 8. This CDR3 has 14 amino acids.

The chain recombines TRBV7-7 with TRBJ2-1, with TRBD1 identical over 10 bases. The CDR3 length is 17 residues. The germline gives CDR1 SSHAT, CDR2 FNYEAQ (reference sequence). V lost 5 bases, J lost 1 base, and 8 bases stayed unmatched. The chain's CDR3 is CASSQSPGQGSYNEQFF. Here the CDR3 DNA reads TGTGCCAGCAGCCAATCACCGGGACAGGGGTCCTACAATGAGCAGTTCTTC.

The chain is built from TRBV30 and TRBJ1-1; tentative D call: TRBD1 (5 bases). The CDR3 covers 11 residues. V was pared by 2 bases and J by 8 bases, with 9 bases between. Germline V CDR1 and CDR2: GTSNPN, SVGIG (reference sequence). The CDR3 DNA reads TGTGCCTGGAGTCGAGGACAAGAAGCTTTCTTT. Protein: CAWSRGQEAFF.

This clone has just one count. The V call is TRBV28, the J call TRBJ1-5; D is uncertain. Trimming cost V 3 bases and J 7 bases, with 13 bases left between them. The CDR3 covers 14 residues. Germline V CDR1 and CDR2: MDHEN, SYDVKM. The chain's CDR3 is CASSFGVSAQPQHF. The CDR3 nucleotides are TGTGCCAGCAGTTTTGGAGTTTCAGCCCAGCCCCAGCATTTT.

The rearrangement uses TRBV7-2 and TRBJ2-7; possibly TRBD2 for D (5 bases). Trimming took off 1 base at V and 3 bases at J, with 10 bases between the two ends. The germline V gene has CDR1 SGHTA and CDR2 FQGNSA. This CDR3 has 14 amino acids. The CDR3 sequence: CASSLGPGDYEQYF. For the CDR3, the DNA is TGTGCCAGCAGCTTAGGGCCCGGGGACTACGAGCAGTACTTC.

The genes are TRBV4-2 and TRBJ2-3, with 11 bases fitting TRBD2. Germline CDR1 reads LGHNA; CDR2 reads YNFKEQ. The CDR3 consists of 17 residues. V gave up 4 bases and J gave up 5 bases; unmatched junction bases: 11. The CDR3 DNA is TGTGCCAGCAGCCGTAGTCTTAGCGGGGGGGCAAGAGATACGCAGTATTTT. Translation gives CASSRSLSGGARDTQYF.

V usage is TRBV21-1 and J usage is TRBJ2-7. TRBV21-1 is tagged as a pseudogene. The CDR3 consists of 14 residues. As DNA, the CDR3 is TGTGCCAGCAAAACCGGGGGCATCTCCTACGAGCAGTACTTC. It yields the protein CASKTGGISYEQYF.

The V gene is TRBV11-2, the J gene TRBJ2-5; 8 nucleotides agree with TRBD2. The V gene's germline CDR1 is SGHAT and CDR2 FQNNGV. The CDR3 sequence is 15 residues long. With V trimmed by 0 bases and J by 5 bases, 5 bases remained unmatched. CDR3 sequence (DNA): TGTGCCAGCAGCTTAGAGGCTAGCGGGTCGGAGACCCAGTACTTC. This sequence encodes CASSLEASGSETQYF.

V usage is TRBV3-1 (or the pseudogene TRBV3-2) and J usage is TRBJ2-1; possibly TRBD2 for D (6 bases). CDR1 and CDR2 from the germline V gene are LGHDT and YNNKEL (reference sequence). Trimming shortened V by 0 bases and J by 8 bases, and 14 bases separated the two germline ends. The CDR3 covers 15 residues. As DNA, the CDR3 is TGTGCCAGCAGCCAAGAGTACCGGGGGACCCATGAGCAGTTCTTC. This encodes CASSQEYRGTHEQFF.